Below, 30 T cell receptor beta chains from the same sample are listed, as sequenced in a study of shared clonotypes between healthy human individuals. Sequenced by immunoSEQ multiplex PCR; TCRdb stores in-frame clones only, minus some. The repertoire holds around 2.3 million clones, with approximately 95% as singletons. Sequenced material: naive CD4+ T cells sorted from blood. Noted subset: CD45RA+ positively selected. The source is a man between 18 and 35 years old in good health.

V usage is TRBV6-1 and J usage is TRBJ2-7; 9 bases align to TRBD1. V gave up 6 bases and J gave up 4 bases; unmatched junction bases: 10. Germline CDR1 reads MNHNS; CDR2 reads SASEGT. The CDR3 covers 15 residues. The CDR3 DNA reads as TGTGCCAGCAGGGCTACAGGGGGCGGATCTTACGAGCAGTACTTC. Its protein product is CASRATGGGSYEQYF.

The chain uses TRBV5-1 and TRBJ2-2, with 8 bases lining up with TRBD1. Trimming took 5 bases from V and 1 from J; bases not matched to a gene: 7. CDR3 length: 16 residues. The V gene's germline CDR1 is SGHRS and CDR2 YFSETQ. CDR3 DNA: TGCGCCAGCAGTCCCCGGACAGGGTTGAACACCGGGGAGCTGTTTTTT. Its protein product is CASSPRTGLNTGELFF.

CDR3 DNA sequence: TGTGCCATCAGGGGGACAGCAGACTCTTACGAGCAGTACTTC. This translates into CAIRGTADSYEQYF. The chain joins TRBV10-3 to TRBJ2-7, with 7 nucleotides matching TRBD1. The V and J ends lost 6 bases and 4 bases, in that order; junction bases with no gene match: 9. The CDR3 totals 14 residues. Germline CDR1 ENHRY, CDR2 SYGVKD.

The chain has TRBV28 and TRBJ1-1; D might be TRBD1 (5 bases). With 5 bases removed from V and 3 bases from J, the gap between germline ends came to 13 bases. CDR1 is MDHEN, CDR2 SYDVKM, per germline. The CDR3 is 14 amino acids. CDR3 loop: CASSPLGHYTEAFF. As DNA, the CDR3 is TGTGCCAGCAGTCCCCTCGGACATTACACTGAAGCTTTCTTT.

V gene TRBV4-3 combines with J gene TRBJ2-5; 8 bases are shared with TRBD1. The germline CDR1 and CDR2 sequences are LGHNA and YSLEER. The CDR3 is made up of 13 amino acids. V was clipped by 4 bases and J by 5 bases; unmatched bases: 3. The CDR3 DNA is TGCGCCAGCAGCCTGAACAGGGGGGAGACCCAGTACTTC. Its translation is CASSLNRGETQYF.

Comments on this clone: This sample includes further DNA sequences coding for the same CDR3. The chain links TRBV5-1 to TRBJ2-5; the D gene could be TRBD1 or TRBD2 (5 bases each). CDR1 SGHRS and CDR2 YFSETQ come from the germline V gene. V was clipped by 0 bases and J by 5 bases, with 11 bases between them. The CDR3 covers 14 residues. This chain's CDR3 is CASSLGPGTETQYF. CDR3 in DNA: TGCGCCAGCAGCTTGGGCCCCGGGACGGAGACCCAGTACTTC.

Concerning this clone: Other DNA sequences in the same sample also yield this CDR3. The genes are TRBV29-1 and TRBJ2-5; 10 bases are a match to TRBD1. J was trimmed by 5 bases and V by 4 bases; bases with no gene match: 1. The CDR3 spans 12 residues. Germline V gene lookup returns CDR1 SQVTM and CDR2 ANQGSEA. The CDR3 region is CSVGGQGETQYF. As DNA, the CDR3 is TGCAGCGTTGGGGGACAGGGGGAGACCCAGTACTTC.

The chain has TRBV14 and TRBJ2-7, with 8 nucleotides matching TRBD2. This CDR3 spans 15 amino acids. From germline, CDR1 is SGHDN and CDR2 FVKESK. V dropped 2 bases and J dropped 7; count of bases not matched to a gene: 10. CDR3 residues: CASSQLALAGGEQYF. The CDR3 nucleotides are TGTGCCAGCAGCCAATTGGCGCTAGCGGGCGGAGAGCAGTACTTC. The full variable domain, in which reference TRBV14 and TRBJ2-7 provide the parts outside the CDR3, is EAGVTQFPSHSVIEKGQTVTLRCDPISGHDNLYWYRRVMGKEIKFLLHFVKESKQDESGMPNNRFLAERTGGTYSTLKVQPAELEDSGVYFCASSQLALAGGEQYFGPGTRLTVT.

This rearrangement joins TRBV19 to TRBJ1-2; D may be TRBD1 (6 bases). Germline values: CDR1 LNHDA, CDR2 SQIVND (reference sequence). The CDR3 is 13 amino acids. Trimming took 8 bases from V and 0 from J, leaving 10 bases between them. The CDR3: CASRDRSNYGYTF. As DNA, the CDR3 is TGTGCCAGTCGTGACAGGTCTAACTATGGCTACACCTTC.

The J gene is TRBJ2-3, the V gene TRBV11-2; 7 positions match TRBD1. Germline CDR1 SGHAT, CDR2 FQNNGV. The CDR3 covers 15 residues. Unmatched junction bases numbered 7, after V lost 6 bases and J lost 1 base. CDR3 in amino acids: CASRPQGVGTDTQYF. CDR3 DNA: TGTGCCAGCAGACCCCAGGGGGTCGGCACAGATACGCAGTATTTT.

The chain has TRBV7-6 and TRBJ2-3, with 9 bases identical to TRBD2. CDR3 length: 15 residues. Trimming took 5 bases from V and 4 from J; bases not matched to a gene: 7. Germline CDR1 reads SGHVS; CDR2 reads FNYEAQ. CDR3 loop: CASSPAGGIPDTQYF. The CDR3 DNA follows: TGTGCCAGCAGCCCCGCGGGGGGGATTCCAGATACGCAGTATTTT.

The V gene is TRBV4-1, the J gene TRBJ2-2, with a possible D match to TRBD1 (6 bases). The CDR3 loop spans 16 amino acids. Trimming shortened V by 0 bases and J by 4 bases, and 12 bases separated the two germline ends. Germline V gives CDR1 MGHRA, CDR2 YSYEKL. The CDR3 DNA reads TGCGCCAGCAGCCAAGAAACAGGGTTGACCACCGGGGAGCTGTTTTTT. Protein product: CASSQETGLTTGELFF.

This chain connects TRBV30 to TRBJ1-2; 9 bases fit TRBD1. Germline trimming cut 3 bases from V and 8 bases from J; bases unmatched to any gene: 10. CDR1 and CDR2 (germline): GTSNPN, SVGIG (reference sequence). The CDR3 has 14 residues. The CDR3 DNA reads TGTGCCTGGAGGGATACAGGGGGCGCTTCCGGCTACACCTTC. Residues: CAWRDTGGASGYTF.

This clone occurred once. Here the CDR3 reads CASSFPGLARETQYF. The CDR3 bases are TGTGCCAGCAGCTTCCCGGGACTAGCGCGAGAGACCCAGTACTTC. V usage is TRBV7-2 and J usage is TRBJ2-5; 10 bases line up with TRBD2. CDR1 SGHTA and CDR2 FQGNSA come from the germline V gene. The trim removed 3 bases at V and 4 bases at J, leaving 5 bases unmatched. CDR3 length: 15 residues.

This clone has a single count. The V call is TRBV6-1, the J call TRBJ2-7; 10 positions match TRBD1. Looked up from germline, CDR1 is MNHNS and CDR2 is SASEGT. V dropped 4 bases and J dropped 3; count of bases not matched to a gene: 3. The CDR3 contains 14 residues. The CDR3 nucleotides read TGTGCCAGCAGTGGCCGGGACAGGGGCTACGAGCAGTACTTC. Translation: CASSGRDRGYEQYF.

This chain joins TRBV7-9 and TRBJ1-1; possibly TRBD1 for D (6 bases). This CDR3 has 12 amino acids. Trimming took off 5 bases at V and 11 bases at J, with 15 bases between the two ends. The germline gives CDR1 SEHNR, CDR2 FQNEAQ (reference sequence). CDR3 sequence reads: CASSPDRGSAFF. The CDR3, as DNA: TGTGCCAGCAGCCCGGATAGGGGGAGCGCTTTCTTT.

This sequence joins TRBV19 and TRBJ2-7; the D gene is possibly TRBD1 (6 bases). V lost 5 bases to trimming and J lost 1 base, with 15 bases between them. CDR1 and CDR2 (germline): LNHDA, SQIVND (reference sequence). The CDR3 contains 15 residues. The CDR3 sequence is CASSSAGTSSYEQYF. The CDR3 bases are TGTGCCAGTAGTTCTGCCGGGACATCATCCTACGAGCAGTACTTC. Full variable domain (missing parts from reference TRBV19 and TRBJ2-7): DGGITQSPKYLFRKEGQNVTLSCEQNLNHDAMYWYRQDPGQGLRLIYYSQIVNDFQKGDIAEGYSVSREKKESFPLTVTSAQKNPTAFYLCASSSAGTSSYEQYFGPGTRLTVT.

The chain employs TRBV18 and TRBJ2-2; 7 bases agree with TRBD2. This CDR3 is built from 17 residues. The J segment lost 0 bases and the V segment lost 3 bases, leaving 7 bases of the junction unmatched. Germline loops: CDR1 KGHSH, CDR2 LQKENI. This CDR3 is CASSPMLGGANTGELFF. CDR3 sequence (DNA): TGTGCCAGCTCACCCATGCTGGGGGGGGCGAACACCGGGGAGCTGTTTTTT. The full variable domain, its missing parts supplied by reference TRBV18 and TRBJ2-2, is NAGVMQNPRHLVRRRGQEARLRCSPMKGHSHVYWYRQLPEEGLKFMVYLQKENIIDESGMPKERFSAEFPKEGPSILRIQQVVRGDSAAYFCASSPMLGGANTGELFFGEGSRLTVL.

The rearrangement links TRBV27 to TRBJ2-7; 9 positions match TRBD2. With 3 bases clipped from V and 6 bases from J, the junction kept 12 bases outside the gene matches. Germline CDR1 and CDR2: MNHEY and SMNVEV (reference sequence). This CDR3 is 16 amino acids long. The CDR3 reads CASSLVSAGGHREQYF. In DNA, the CDR3 is TGTGCCAGCAGTTTGGTTTCGGCGGGGGGGCATCGCGAGCAGTACTTC.

The gene calls are TRBV28 and TRBJ2-3; D is unresolved. This CDR3 is 13 amino acids long. V was trimmed by 5 bases and J by 2 bases, leaving 8 bases between them. Germline loops: CDR1 MDHEN, CDR2 SYDVKM. The CDR3 here is CASSPSSTDTQYF. The CDR3 region has the DNA TGTGCCAGCAGTCCGAGCTCCACAGATACGCAGTATTTT.

The rearrangement links TRBV15 to TRBJ2-3; D not resolved. The germline V gene has CDR1 LNHNV and CDR2 YYDKDF (reference sequence). V lost 5 bases and J 0 bases, leaving 3 bases between the germline ends. This CDR3 has 12 amino acids. In DNA, the CDR3 is TGTGCCACCAGCGGCAGCACAGATACGCAGTATTTT. This sequence encodes CATSGSTDTQYF.

This sequence joins TRBV6-6 and TRBJ2-7; possibly TRBD2 for D (5 bases). The V end was cut by 2 bases, the J end by 3 bases, with 5 bases between. CDR1 is MNHNY and CDR2 is SVGAGI in the germline V gene (reference sequence). This CDR3 comprises 12 residues. The CDR3: CASSYDYYEQYF. The DNA of the CDR3 is TGTGCCAGCAGTTACGACTACTACGAGCAGTACTTC.

In nucleotides, the CDR3 is TGTGCCAGTAGGCCATGGGGCTCCTATGGCTACACCTTC. It codes for CASRPWGSYGYTF. The chain uses TRBV5-6 and TRBJ1-2, with D perhaps matching TRBD1 (5 bases). Germline V gene data show CDR1 as SGHDT and CDR2 as YYEEEE. The ends were cut back, 8 bases at V and 4 bases at J, with 15 bases in the middle. The CDR3 is made up of 13 amino acids.

This chain uses TRBV7-2 with TRBJ1-4, with a possible D match to TRBD1 (6 bases). CDR1 and CDR2 from the germline V gene are SGHTA and FQGNSA. V shed 1 base and J shed 3 bases, with 15 bases lying between them. This CDR3 is 17 amino acids long. CDR3 loop: CASSLGVGGQPNEKLFF. CDR3 nucleotides: TGTGCCAGCAGCTTAGGGGTAGGAGGACAGCCTAATGAAAAACTGTTTTTT.

The rearrangement joins TRBV5-4 to TRBJ1-2, with 11 bases matching TRBD1. J gave up 3 bases and V 4 bases, and 8 bases lay outside the gene matches. The CDR3 length is 16 residues. Germline loops: CDR1 SGHNT, CDR2 YYREEE (reference sequence). Written as DNA, the CDR3 is TGTGCCAGCAGCCTGCCCGGGACAGGGGGTGACTATGGCTACACCTTC. Protein sequence: CASSLPGTGGDYGYTF.

The CDR3 is CASSARGHSSYEQYF. CDR3 sequence (DNA): TGTGCCAGCAGTGCGAGAGGCCACAGCTCCTACGAGCAGTACTTC. V usage is TRBV2 and J usage is TRBJ2-7; D gene ambiguous. The CDR3 spans 15 residues. The V gene lost 4 bases and the J gene lost 0 bases, with 13 bases spanning the gap. Germline CDR1 and CDR2: SNHLY and FYNNEI.

The rearrangement links TRBV6-5 to TRBJ1-6; D remains ambiguous. The germline gives CDR1 MNHEY, CDR2 SVGAGI. This CDR3 is 14 amino acids long. The ends were cut back, 0 bases at V and 10 bases at J, with 10 bases in the middle. CDR3 bases: TGTGCCAGCAGTTACTCCCTCGGACCATCACCCCTCCACTTT. Translation gives CASSYSLGPSPLHF.

The V and J genes are TRBV2 and TRBJ1-2, with D perhaps TRBD1 (6 bases). V was cut by 6 bases and J by 4 bases, with 9 bases left in between. This CDR3 has 12 residues. Germline V gene data show CDR1 as SNHLY and CDR2 as FYNNEI. The CDR3 DNA reads as TGTGCCAGCAGGCCACAGGGCTATGGCTACACCTTC. Encoded protein: CASRPQGYGYTF.

CDR3: CASSAPDRGYSPLHF. CDR3 coding DNA: TGTGCCAGCAGTGCCCCGGACAGGGGTTATTCACCCCTCCACTTT. The rearrangement links TRBV25-1 to TRBJ1-6; 9 nucleotides agree with TRBD1. This CDR3 has 15 residues. The J segment lost 8 bases and the V segment lost 4 bases, leaving 6 bases of the junction unmatched. Germline values: CDR1 MGHDK, CDR2 SYGVNS.

This rearrangement joins TRBV7-2 to TRBJ2-1; D may be TRBD1 (7 bases). V lost 5 bases and J lost 15, with 17 bases in between. This CDR3 region has 12 residues. The germline V gene encodes CDR1 SGHTA and CDR2 FQGNSA. The CDR3 here is CASSPPGGPRFF. In DNA, the CDR3 is TGTGCCAGCAGCCCCCCAGGGGGGCCCCGGTTCTTC. The entire variable domain, with the rest obtained from reference TRBV7-2 and TRBJ2-1, is as follows: GAGVSQSPSNKVTEKGKDVELRCDPISGHTALYWYRQSLGQGLEFLIYFQGNSAPDKSGLPSDRFSAERTGGSVSTLTIQRTQQEDSAVYLCASSPPGGPRFFGPGTRLTVL.